The clone carrying this T cell receptor (beta chain) was recorded a few times. The source of the sample is a study of T-cell memory formation after mild COVID-19. Study at large: In these data, TCR clusters were largely donor specific.

Each CDR3 protein is one row after TCRdb ran MiXCR on the 5' RACE reads. The sample carries around 250,000 distinct CDR3 sequences, over 9% recorded once. V lost 6 bases to trimming and J lost 9 bases; unmatched junction nucleotides: 14. This CDR3 region has 16 residues. Germline V gene sequence: CDR1 DFQATT, CDR2 SNEGSKA (reference sequence). The rearrangement links TRBV20-1 to TRBJ2-5; 15 bases are a match to TRBD2. This sequence was found in a man aged 18 to 30 who had mild COVID-19 (a few samples of this study predate the infection). Cell type and time point are not known. Sequencing input: PBMCs or a T cell subset sorted from them (not recorded which). Written as DNA, the CDR3 is TGCAGTGCGGCGGGACTAGCGGGGGGACGCAATAAGGCCCAGTACTTC. Protein: CSAAGLAGGRNKAQYF.